This TCR beta chain was identified during a study of cytomegalovirus exposure and HLA in healthy donors. Study observations and caveats: High sensitivity and specificity were reportedly achieved when the classifier diagnosed cytomegalovirus status. Cytomegalovirus association was listed for 150 to 200 TCR beta chains.

The assay was immunoSEQ multiplex PCR, and TCRdb's table has in-frame clones only and misses some. The sample has 150,000 to 200,000 clones; 84% are singletons. Germline CDR1 reads SGHRS; CDR2 reads YFSETQ. The CDR3 runs 16 residues. V lost 3 bases and J lost 3; bases outside the gene matches: 4. Comment on this clone: Its antigen is unknown.

This receptor was taken from a woman aged 18-29 years in good health and CMV-seropositive. Source material: PBMCs. The rearrangement uses TRBV5-1 and TRBJ2-3; 13 bases agree with TRBD2. CDR3 region: CASSSRTSGGTDTQYF. In DNA form, the CDR3 reads TGCGCCAGCAGCTCGAGGACTAGCGGGGGAACAGATACGCAGTATTTT.